These T cell receptor beta chains were read from a single sample in a study of T cell responses to AZD1222 COVID-19 vaccine. Sequencing used immunoSEQ multiplex PCR; TCRdb keeps in-frame clones, though not all of them. Among about 84,000 clones listed, approximately 92% were seen once. Sample: peripheral blood, taken on day 0 of AZD1222 vaccination. These receptors were collected from an adult in good health. The CDR3 runs from the conserved cysteine through the conserved F or W. Each record gives: J gene, V gene, D gene, clone size, CDR3 protein, CDR3 DNA. D genes are given only for firm matches. The listing skips clone size in some rows; elsewhere it reads once, few, many or a size class.

>TRBJ1-4|TRBV5-4|TRBD1|-
CASSDGQDRVQEKLFF
TGTGCCAGCAGCGATGGACAGGATAGGGTGCAGGAAAAACTGTTTTTT
>TRBJ2-7|TRBV7-2|TRBD1|-
CASSLGVQGAYEQYF
TGTGCCAGCAGCTTAGGGGTGCAGGGGGCCTACGAGCAGTACTTC
>TRBJ2-5|TRBV7-2|-|-
CASSLGGGVGETQYF
TGTGCCAGCAGCTTAGGGGGTGGGGTTGGGGAGACCCAGTACTTC
>TRBJ1-3|TRBV3-1/TRBV3-2|TRBD1|-
CASSLGQGAGNTIYF
TGTGCCAGCAGCCTAGGACAGGGGGCTGGAAACACCATATATTTT
>TRBJ2-1|TRBV7-6|TRBD2|once
CASSLAPASGYNEQFF
TGTGCCAGCAGCTTAGCGCCGGCTAGCGGCTACAATGAGCAGTTCTTC
>TRBJ1-4|TRBV19|-|-
CASSPPERIATNEKLFF
TGTGCCAGTAGTCCCCCCGAGAGAATCGCAACTAATGAAAAACTGTTTTTT
>TRBJ1-1|TRBV7-2|-|-
CASSLVWGNTEAFF
TGTGCCAGCAGCTTAGTGTGGGGGAACACTGAAGCTTTCTTT
>TRBJ1-6|TRBV15|-|few
CATSSFPRSGSLHF
TGTGCCACCAGCAGCTTCCCCCGGTCGGGTTCCCTCCACTTT
>TRBJ2-3|TRBV9|TRBD1|-
CASSGDSRTDTQYF
TGTGCCAGCAGCGGGGACAGCCGCACAGATACGCAGTATTTT
>TRBJ1-5|TRBV2|TRBD1|-
CASSLSDRGLYSNQPQHF
TGTGCCAGCAGTTTAAGTGACAGGGGCCTTTATAGCAATCAGCCCCAGCATTTT
>TRBJ1-1|TRBV30|-|-
CAWSRQRVEAFF
TGTGCCTGGAGTAGACAAAGGGTGGAAGCTTTCTTT
>TRBJ2-7|TRBV5-6|-|-
CASSLRGSYEQYF
TGTGCCAGCAGCTTGCGCGGTTCCTACGAGCAGTACTTC
>TRBJ2-7|TRBV15|TRBD2|-
CATSRDPAGTDEQYF
TGTGCCACCAGCAGAGATCCAGCGGGAACGGACGAGCAGTACTTC
>TRBJ1-3|TRBV28|TRBD1|-
CASSSYRDSSGNTIYF
TGTGCCAGCAGTTCCTACAGGGACAGCTCTGGAAACACCATATATTTT
>TRBJ1-2|TRBV5-1|-|-
CASSLAGQGDGYTF
TGCGCCAGCAGCTTGGCCGGGCAGGGTGATGGCTACACCTTC
>TRBJ2-7|TRBV28|TRBD1|-
CASQQGPSYEQYF
TGTGCCAGCCAACAGGGGCCCTCCTACGAGCAGTACTTC
>TRBJ2-7|TRBV5-1|-|-
CASSEQSYEQYF
TGCGCCAGCAGCGAGCAATCCTACGAGCAGTACTTC
>TRBJ2-7|TRBV7-3|-|-
CASSFGGEDEQYF
TGTGCCAGCAGCTTCGGGGGTGAAGACGAGCAGTACTTC
>TRBJ2-4|TRBV4-1|-|few
CASSHPPEQGRNIQYF
TGCGCCAGCAGCCACCCTCCCGAGCAGGGACGAAACATTCAGTACTTC
>TRBJ2-2|TRBV6-5|-|-
CASTVSATGELFF
TGTGCCAGCACGGTCTCCGCCACCGGGGAGCTGTTTTTT
>TRBJ2-3|TRBV5-4|-|-
CASSPPRVGVDTQYF
TGTGCCAGCAGCCCGCCGAGGGTGGGAGTGGATACGCAGTATTTT
>TRBJ1-6|TRBV28|-|-
CASSSTGSYNSPLHF
TGTGCCAGCAGTTCGACCGGGTCCTATAATTCACCCCTCCACTTT
>TRBJ2-1|TRBV20-1|TRBD2|-
CSASSGRAYNEQFF
TGCAGTGCTAGTAGCGGGAGGGCCTACAATGAGCAGTTCTTC
>TRBJ1-4|TRBV28|TRBD1|-
CASSQTTGQHEKLFF
TGTGCCAGCAGTCAAACGACAGGGCAGCATGAAAAACTGTTTTTT
>TRBJ1-5|TRBV30|-|once
CAWTRQPDKGQPQHF
TGTGCCTGGACCCGACAACCCGACAAAGGTCAGCCCCAGCATTTT
>TRBJ2-5|TRBV2|-|-
CASSEEGRVETQYF
TGTGCCAGCAGTGAAGAGGGCAGGGTAGAGACCCAGTACTTC
>TRBJ2-1|TRBV5-5|TRBD2|-
CASSSLVQGGYNEQFF
TGTGCCAGCAGCTCGCTAGTCCAGGGAGGGTACAATGAGCAGTTCTTC
>TRBJ2-7|TRBV4-1|-|-
CASSQQPGGYEQYF
TGCGCCAGCAGCCAACAACCGGGCGGCTACGAGCAGTACTTC
>TRBJ1-2|TRBV11-1|TRBD1|once
CASSSGQGYGYTF
TGTGCCAGCAGCTCGGGACAGGGCTATGGCTACACCTTC
>TRBJ2-3|TRBV7-3|TRBD2|once
CASSLASGRSRTDTQYF
TGTGCCAGCAGCTTAGCTAGCGGGAGGTCTCGCACAGATACGCAGTATTTT
>TRBJ1-1|TRBV30|TRBD1|-
CAWRGQGTAEAFF
TGTGCCTGGAGGGGACAGGGTACCGCTGAAGCTTTCTTT
>TRBJ2-2|TRBV27|-|-
CASSLRKGYAGELFF
TGTGCCAGCAGTTTAAGGAAGGGGTATGCCGGGGAGCTGTTTTTT
>TRBJ2-1|TRBV5-1|-|-
CASSLVSGYNEQFF
TGCGCCAGCAGCTTGGTGAGCGGTTACAATGAGCAGTTCTTC
>TRBJ2-7|TRBV3-1/TRBV3-2|-|-
CASSQGPSYEQYF
TGTGCCAGCAGCCAAGGACCGAGCTACGAGCAGTACTTC
>TRBJ2-3|TRBV6-4|TRBD2|-
CASSQGGEGDTQYF
TGTGCCAGCAGCCAAGGAGGGGAGGGAGATACGCAGTATTTT
>TRBJ2-1|TRBV7-9|-|-
CASSWVSNEQFF
TGTGCCAGCAGCTGGGTCAGCAATGAGCAGTTCTTC
>TRBJ2-1|TRBV12-5|-|-
CASGLVAREQFF
TGTGCTAGTGGTTTGGTAGCGAGGGAGCAGTTCTTC
>TRBJ2-7|TRBV9|TRBD2|-
CASSVAPGGRAYEQYF
TGTGCCAGCAGCGTAGCTCCCGGCGGGAGGGCGTACGAGCAGTACTTC